Sequencing of this T cell receptor (beta chain) was carried out in a study of patients and donors after allogeneic stem cell transplantation. The V and J ends lost 1 base and 4 bases respectively, with 13 bases between them. CDR3 length equals 15 residues. This clonotype was counted ten times or more. TCRdb itself ran the RT-PCR reads through MiXCR, one entry per CDR3 protein. Among some 960,000 distinct CDR3 sequences, 18% were seen once, and the ten largest hold under 6.5%. The chain has TRBV12-3 or TRBV12-4 and TRBJ1-2, with D maybe TRBD1 (5 bases). The source is a human donor who was either an allogeneic HSCT recipient or a stem cell or donor lymphocyte infusion donor (not recorded which). It is not recorded whose cells these are; they may come from a transplant donor. The sample taken for sequencing was blood, either unsorted or a sorted T cell fraction (not recorded which). The CDR3 here is CASSLGGGGAYGYTF. The CDR3 DNA reads TGTGCCAGCAGTTTAGGGGGGGGAGGGGCCTATGGCTACACCTTC.